The 9 T cell receptor beta chains reported below all come from one sample, sequenced in a study of T cell responses to AZD1222 COVID-19 vaccine. Libraries were prepared by immunoSEQ multiplex PCR; TCRdb keeps only in-frame clonotypes and omits some of them. The profile shows tens of thousands of clones, 70% to 90% of them singletons. The sample was peripheral blood, taken 28 days after the second AZD1222 dose. These receptors came from an adult who received the AZD1222 COVID-19 vaccine.

The chain combines TRBV28 with TRBJ2-1; TRBD2 aligns across 10 bases. With 1 base clipped from V and 4 bases from J, the junction kept 4 bases outside the gene matches. This CDR3 spans 16 amino acids. In germline, CDR1 is MDHEN, CDR2 SYDVKM. CDR3 residues: CASSLFASGRYNEQFF. The DNA for the CDR3 is TGTGCCAGCAGTTTATTCGCTAGCGGGAGATACAATGAGCAGTTCTTC.

CDR3 sequence: CASSIGGQGLYEQYF. The CDR3 region has the DNA TGTGCCAGTAGTATAGGGGGACAGGGACTCTACGAGCAGTACTTC. This chain uses TRBV19 with TRBJ2-7, with 9 nucleotides matching TRBD1. Germline V gives CDR1 LNHDA, CDR2 SQIVND (reference sequence). The V gene end was trimmed by 1 base and the J gene end by 3 bases; junction bases not matched to a gene: 4. This CDR3 comprises 15 residues.

The chain has TRBV6-5 and TRBJ2-5; 7 bases are shared with TRBD1. Per germline, CDR1 MNHEY and CDR2 SVGAGI. V was pared by 10 bases and J by 1 base, with 9 bases of the junction left unmatched. The CDR3 is 14 residues long. CDR3 sequence reads: CAILGQALQETQYF. CDR3 in DNA: TGTGCCATCCTCGGACAGGCCCTCCAAGAGACCCAGTACTTC.

The chain recombines TRBV5-1 with TRBJ2-4; D not certain. The CDR3 spans 14 residues. CDR1 is SGHRS and CDR2 is YFSETQ in the germline V gene. V shed 4 bases and J shed 4 bases, with 12 bases lying between them. CDR3: CASSESDGKNIQYF. DNA of the CDR3: TGCGCCAGCAGCGAGTCGGACGGAAAAAACATTCAGTACTTC.

This chain links TRBV2 with TRBJ1-4; 9 nucleotides agree with TRBD1. CDR1 and CDR2 (germline): SNHLY, FYNNEI. V gave up 6 bases and J gave up 13 bases; unmatched junction bases: 6. The CDR3 sequence is 12 residues long. This CDR3 reads CASRGTGTLLFF. The DNA for the CDR3 is TGTGCCAGCAGGGGGACAGGGACCCTACTGTTTTTT.

This sequence joins TRBV5-1 and TRBJ2-1; D not resolved. The CDR3 has 12 amino acids. Looked up from germline, CDR1 is SGHRS and CDR2 is YFSETQ. V lost 0 bases and J 7 bases, leaving 5 bases between the germline ends. The CDR3 sequence: CASSLANNEQFF. CDR3 nucleotide sequence: TGCGCCAGCAGCTTGGCCAATAATGAGCAGTTCTTC.

This clone has a single count. The V call is TRBV9, the J call TRBJ1-2, with TRBD1 as a possible D gene (6 bases). This CDR3 is built from 15 residues. V lost 0 bases, J lost 3 bases, and 12 bases lay in between. Germline V lookup: CDR1 SGDLS, CDR2 YYNGEE. CDR3 residues: CASSVDGGEYYGYTF. DNA for the CDR3: TGTGCCAGCAGCGTAGACGGGGGCGAGTACTATGGCTACACCTTC.

The chain joins TRBV5-1 to TRBJ1-1; 8 nucleotides match TRBD1. From germline, CDR1 is SGHRS and CDR2 YFSETQ. Germline trimming cut 1 base from V and 7 bases from J; bases unmatched to any gene: 6. The CDR3 has 14 amino acids. The CDR3 reads CASSLISGGDEAFF. In nucleotides, the CDR3 is TGCGCCAGCAGCTTGATCTCAGGGGGCGATGAAGCTTTCTTT. The variable domain in full, with the rest retrieved from reference TRBV5-1 and TRBJ1-1, is KAGVTQTPRYLIKTRGQQVTLSCSPISGHRSVSWYQQTPGQGLQFLFEYFSETQRNKGNFPGRFSGRQFSNSRSEMNVSTLELGDSALYLCASSLISGGDEAFFGQGTRLTVV.

V usage is TRBV5-1 and J usage is TRBJ2-6; no clear D gene. The CDR3 consists of 16 residues. Trimming pared 4 bases from V and 0 bases from J, leaving 11 bases between. Germline assignment: CDR1 SGHRS and CDR2 YFSETQ. The CDR3 nucleotides are TGCGCCAGCAGCCGTACACCAAGCTCTGGGGCCAACGTCCTGACTTTC. Protein product: CASSRTPSSGANVLTF.